This TCR beta chain derives from a study of blood T cell repertoires in COVID-19. The wider study: Sources were T cells, B-cell-depleted T cells, or PBMCs; the material itself was cDNA or gDNA.

This clone was observed a few times. V lost 5 bases to trimming and J lost 5 bases, with 12 bases between them. Germline V gives CDR1 KGHDR, CDR2 SFDVKD. The CDR3 runs 14 residues. TCRdb's copy holds only in-frame clones and misses some; the assay was immunoSEQ multiplex PCR. The sample lists 97,000 or so clones, around 73% occurring once. Sequenced: peripheral blood. The chain is built from TRBV24-1 and TRBJ1-5; D gene unclear. The receptor comes from a man in his sixties with active or convalescent COVID-19. CDR3 loop: CATSGSGLDQPQHF. CDR3 bases: TGTGCCACCAGTGGATCGGGTTTAGATCAGCCCCAGCATTTT.